What follows are 27 T cell receptor beta chains derived from one specimen sequenced in a study of cytomegalovirus exposure and HLA in healthy donors. 60 Vbeta and 13 Jbeta primers were used in PCR. Sequencing was performed with immunoSEQ multiplex PCR; in TCRdb, only in-frame clones are kept and a portion is missing. Among about 120,000 clones listed, less than 20% were seen once. The source material was PBMCs. All receptors come from a woman between 18 and 29 years old in good health and CMV-seronegative.

This clone showed up just a few times. J is TRBJ2-7 and V is TRBV28; the D gene is possibly TRBD1 (6 bases). The CDR3 runs 11 residues. Trimming took off 6 bases at V and 6 bases at J, with 9 bases between the two ends. Per the germline V gene, CDR1 is MDHEN and CDR2 is SYDVKM. CDR3 sequence: CASSYRVEQYF. The CDR3 DNA reads TGTGCCAGCAGCTACAGGGTCGAGCAGTACTTC.

The V call is TRBV28, the J call TRBJ1-1, with TRBD1 identical over 7 bases. The CDR3 is 15 residues long. After removal of 6 bases from V and 2 bases from J, the junction contained 9 bases not matched to a gene. CDR1 is MDHEN and CDR2 is SYDVKM in the germline V gene. The DNA for the CDR3 is TGTGCCAGCAGGCTAACAGGGGCAGCTAACACTGAAGCTTTCTTT. The encoded protein is CASRLTGAANTEAFF.

Only a few counts were recorded for this clone. This chain joins TRBV6-1 and TRBJ1-5, with 7 bases that match TRBD1. The germline V gene encodes CDR1 MNHNS and CDR2 SASEGT. This CDR3 region has 15 residues. V lost 4 bases and J lost 0; bases outside the gene matches: 3. The CDR3 DNA is TGTGCCAGCAGTGTCGGACAGGTTAGCAATCAGCCCCAGCATTTT. It encodes CASSVGQVSNQPQHF.

This clone was detected a few times. This rearrangement joins TRBV14 to TRBJ2-1; 8 bases fit TRBD2. Germline loops: CDR1 SGHDN, CDR2 FVKESK. J lost 3 bases, V lost 1 base, and 11 bases had no gene match. This CDR3 has 18 residues. CDR3 protein: CASSQVKGAGADYNEQFF. DNA for the CDR3: TGTGCCAGCAGCCAAGTTAAGGGAGCGGGGGCCGACTACAATGAGCAGTTCTTC.

The chain employs TRBV5-1 and TRBJ1-6; D gene uncertain. This CDR3 is 13 amino acids long. Germline CDR1 SGHRS, CDR2 YFSETQ. Trimming removed 4 bases at V and 7 bases at J, with 9 bases between. Here the CDR3 DNA reads TGCGCCAGCAGCGAGGGAAACAATTCACCCCTCCACTTT. Protein product: CASSEGNNSPLHF.

The chain links TRBV2 to TRBJ2-5; weak D call: TRBD2 (6 bases). V was shortened by 4 bases and J by 5 bases, with 11 bases between the two germline ends. Germline CDR1 is SNHLY and CDR2 is FYNNEI. The CDR3 sequence is 13 residues long. The CDR3 region is CASSGGVGETQYF. DNA for the CDR3: TGTGCCAGCAGTGGGGGGGTAGGGGAGACCCAGTACTTC.

V and J are TRBV2 and TRBJ1-2; D is possibly TRBD1 (5 bases). The CDR3 runs 14 residues. With 3 bases removed from V and 5 bases from J, the gap between germline ends came to 13 bases. In germline, CDR1 is SNHLY, CDR2 FYNNEI. The CDR3 nucleotides read TGTGCCAGCAGTGACGGTGGGGGGTGGTATGGCTACACCTTC. Its translation is CASSDGGGWYGYTF. The complete variable domain, with remaining parts taken from reference TRBV2 and TRBJ1-2, reads EPEVTQTPSHQVTQMGQEVILRCVPISNHLYFYWYRQILGQKVEFLVSFYNNEISEKSEIFDDQFSVERPDGSNFTLKIRSTKLEDSAMYFCASSDGGGWYGYTFGSGTRLTVV.

This clone turned up a few times. The J gene is TRBJ2-1, the V gene TRBV28; D may be TRBD1 (6 bases). The CDR3 runs 15 residues. The germline V gene encodes CDR1 MDHEN and CDR2 SYDVKM. With 5 bases removed from V and 6 bases from J, the gap between germline ends came to 17 bases. The CDR3 nucleotides are TGTGCCAGCAGTGCCCAGGGGCAGGCTATCAATGAGCAGTTCTTC. Translating it yields CASSAQGQAINEQFF.

This clone was seen a handful of times. This rearrangement joins TRBV5-1 to TRBJ2-3, with a tentative D call TRBD2 (5 bases). This CDR3 has 15 residues. The V and J ends lost 1 base and 5 bases respectively, with 14 bases between them. Per germline, CDR1 SGHRS and CDR2 YFSETQ. The CDR3 coding sequence is TGCGCCAGCAGCTTGCGGGGAGTCATAGTAGATACGCAGTATTTT. It encodes CASSLRGVIVDTQYF.

The J gene is TRBJ2-2, the V gene TRBV5-4; D uncertain. V was trimmed by 1 base and J by 2 bases, leaving 6 bases between them. Germline-derived CDR1 and CDR2 are SGHNT and YYREEE (reference sequence). There are 14 residues in the CDR3. Written as DNA, the CDR3 is TGTGCCAGCAGCTTGAACTCTAACACCGGGGAGCTGTTTTTT. As protein: CASSLNSNTGELFF.

This chain joins TRBV4-1 and TRBJ2-2; D perhaps matches TRBD2 (6 bases). In germline, CDR1 is MGHRA, CDR2 YSYEKL. V was cut by 3 bases and J by 9 bases, with 11 bases left in between. The CDR3 runs to 13 residues. CDR3 bases: TGCGCCAGCAGCCAGGCTAGCGCACGGGAGCTGTTTTTT. Its protein product is CASSQASARELFF.

The J gene is TRBJ2-2, the V gene TRBV28, with TRBD1 as a possible D gene (5 bases). The ends were cut back, 7 bases at V and 5 bases at J, with 11 bases in the middle. Looked up from germline, CDR1 is MDHEN and CDR2 is SYDVKM. The CDR3 contains 13 residues. The CDR3 DNA reads as TGTGCCAGCAAGAGGCAGGGAACCGGGGAGCTGTTTTTT. Protein product: CASKRQGTGELFF.

This clone was observed a few times. The chain employs TRBV29-1 and TRBJ1-2; TRBD1 matches 7 bases. CDR1 SQVTM and CDR2 ANQGSEA come from the germline V gene. CDR3 length: 15 residues. V gave up 4 bases and J gave up 7 bases; unmatched junction bases: 15. The CDR3 sequence: CSVALQRQGVVGYTF. In DNA form, the CDR3 reads TGCAGCGTTGCCCTCCAGCGGCAGGGGGTGGTTGGCTACACCTTC.

The sample holds a few counts of this clone. V usage is TRBV4-1 and J usage is TRBJ2-7; D gene uncertain. The length of the CDR3 is 13 residues. Germline lookup yields CDR1 MGHRA and CDR2 YSYEKL. With 0 bases removed from V and 3 bases from J, the gap between germline ends came to 6 bases. Here the CDR3 reads CASSQERFYEQYF. CDR3 coding DNA: TGCGCCAGCAGCCAAGAGCGGTTCTACGAGCAGTACTTC.

This clone was seen more than once but under ten times. The chain couples TRBV7-3 to TRBJ1-1, with D possibly being TRBD1 (6 bases). Trimming cost V 2 bases and J 5 bases, with 9 bases left between them. The length of the CDR3 is 13 residues. In germline, CDR1 is SGHTA, CDR2 FQGTGA. CDR3 DNA: TGTGCCAGCAGCTTAGGAGGACAGACTGAAGCTTTCTTT. It is translated as CASSLGGQTEAFF.

This clone occurred a few times. The chain recombines TRBV30 with TRBJ1-5; tentative D call: TRBD1 (6 bases). The V end lost 3 bases, the J end lost 3 bases, and 12 bases lay between the germline ends. The CDR3 runs to 14 residues. From germline, CDR1 is GTSNPN and CDR2 SVGIG (reference sequence). The CDR3 is CAWRPRGDNQPQHF. CDR3 DNA sequence: TGTGCCTGGAGACCCAGGGGCGACAATCAGCCCCAGCATTTT.

A word on this clone: This specimen includes other DNA sequences encoding the same CDR3. The V and J genes are TRBV15 and TRBJ2-7; 11 bases map to TRBD1. Germline V lookup: CDR1 LNHNV, CDR2 YYDKDF (reference sequence). After removal of 3 bases from V and 0 bases from J, the junction contained 1 base not matched to a gene. This CDR3 comprises 15 residues. CDR3 nucleotides: TGTGCCACCAGCAGTGGGACAGGGGGCTCCTACGAGCAGTACTTC. Protein: CATSSGTGGSYEQYF.

The rearrangement uses TRBV14 and TRBJ1-4; 7 bases align to TRBD1. Per germline, CDR1 SGHDN and CDR2 FVKESK. The junction had 6 bases not matched to a gene; V was cut back by 0 bases and J by 2 bases. CDR3 length: 17 residues. This chain's CDR3 is CASSQDRPRGTNEKLFF. CDR3 DNA sequence: TGTGCCAGCAGCCAAGATCGGCCCAGGGGGACTAATGAAAAACTGTTTTTT.

This clone has a handful of counts. Within the sample, other DNA sequences also encode this same CDR3. The chain recombines TRBV5-1 with TRBJ2-2; D is unresolved. This CDR3 has 14 amino acids. The germline V gene encodes CDR1 SGHRS and CDR2 YFSETQ. Trimming shortened V by 1 base and J by 2 bases, and 6 bases separated the two germline ends. CDR3 region: CASSLTVNTGELFF. CDR3 nucleotides: TGCGCCAGCAGCTTGACAGTCAACACCGGGGAGCTGTTTTTT.

This chain joins TRBV30 and TRBJ2-7; 9 bases map to TRBD1. The V and J ends lost 4 bases and 6 bases, in that order; junction bases with no gene match: 7. Germline values: CDR1 GTSNPN, CDR2 SVGIG (reference sequence). CDR3 size: 13 residues. The DNA for the CDR3 is TGTGCCTGGAACACCGGGACAGGGATCGAGCAGTACTTC. Translating gives CAWNTGTGIEQYF.

For this clone: The sample contains more than one DNA sequence encoding this CDR3. The chain uses TRBV5-1 and TRBJ2-7, with 10 bases that match TRBD2. The germline V gene has CDR1 SGHRS and CDR2 YFSETQ. The CDR3 covers 15 residues. J was trimmed by 6 bases and V by 0 bases; bases with no gene match: 6. CDR3 coding DNA: TGCGCCAGCAGCTTGGGACCTAGCGGGAGTGGCGAGCAGTACTTC. Amino acid sequence: CASSLGPSGSGEQYF.

This clone came up a few times. The V call is TRBV6-4, the J call TRBJ1-6; D unresolved. V shed 3 bases and J shed 6 bases, with 9 bases lying between them. CDR3 length: 14 residues. Germline V lookup: CDR1 MRHNA, CDR2 SNTAGT. The CDR3 DNA sequence: TGTGCCAGCAGTGATTCGGCGGTTAATTCACCCCTCCACTTT. Protein product: CASSDSAVNSPLHF.

The chain is built from TRBV9 and TRBJ2-3; TRBD2 matches 9 bases. The CDR3 has 15 amino acids. Per germline, CDR1 SGDLS and CDR2 YYNGEE. V trimming: 4 bases; J trimming: 2 bases; junction bases outside the gene matches: 5. As DNA, the CDR3 is TGTGCCAGCAGCCCCCCTAGCGGGGACACAGATACGCAGTATTTT. Translating gives CASSPPSGDTDTQYF.

The chain uses TRBV6-4 and TRBJ2-7; weak D call: TRBD2 (6 bases). The germline V gene has CDR1 MRHNA and CDR2 SNTAGT. This CDR3 has 13 residues. Trimming took off 5 bases at V and 4 bases at J, with 12 bases between the two ends. CDR3 in amino acids: CASSSAGSYEQYF. The DNA for the CDR3 is TGTGCCAGCAGTTCGGCGGGGTCTTACGAGCAGTACTTC.

This sequence joins TRBV10-3 and TRBJ1-3, with a tentative D call TRBD1 (6 bases). Germline lookup yields CDR1 ENHRY and CDR2 SYGVKD. Between the trimmed V and J ends, which lost 4 bases and 4 bases, there was a span of 8 bases. This CDR3 is built from 13 residues. Here the CDR3 reads CAISARGGNTIYF. The CDR3 DNA follows: TGTGCCATCAGTGCCAGGGGAGGAAACACCATATATTTT.

This clone was seen more than once but under ten times. V usage is TRBV5-4 and J usage is TRBJ1-2; no firm D call. Germline V gives CDR1 SGHNT, CDR2 YYREEE (reference sequence). CDR3 length: 13 amino acids. Trimming pared 2 bases from V and 3 bases from J, leaving 8 bases between. The CDR3 coding sequence is TGTGCCAGCAGCTTCCGAGACTACTATGGCTACACCTTC. This encodes CASSFRDYYGYTF.

Notes on this clone: The junction departs from germline at one end; a sequencing error may be responsible. The V call is TRBV7-3, the J call TRBJ2-2, with a weak D call TRBD2 (5 bases). The CDR3 covers 15 residues. Germline CDR1 reads SGHTA; CDR2 reads FQGTGA. The DNA for the CDR3 is TGTGCCAGCAGTTTAACCGGGAAGAACACCGGGGAGCTGTTTTTT. Protein sequence: CASSLTGKNTGELFF.